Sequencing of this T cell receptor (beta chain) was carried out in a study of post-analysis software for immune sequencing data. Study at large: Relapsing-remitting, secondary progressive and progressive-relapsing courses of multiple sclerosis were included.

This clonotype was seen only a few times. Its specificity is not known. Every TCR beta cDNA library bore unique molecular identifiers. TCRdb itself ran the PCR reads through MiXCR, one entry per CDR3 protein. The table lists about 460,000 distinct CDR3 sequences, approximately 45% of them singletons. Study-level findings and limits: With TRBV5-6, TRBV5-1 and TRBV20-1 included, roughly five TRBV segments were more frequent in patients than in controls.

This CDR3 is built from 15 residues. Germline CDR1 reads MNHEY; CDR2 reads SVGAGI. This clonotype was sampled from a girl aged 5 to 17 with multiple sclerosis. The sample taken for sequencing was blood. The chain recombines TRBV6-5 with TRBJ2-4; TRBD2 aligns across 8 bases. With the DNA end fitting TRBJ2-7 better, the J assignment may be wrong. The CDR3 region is CASSPRASGSHEQYF. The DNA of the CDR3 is TGTGCCAGCAGCCCGAGGGCCAGCGGGAGCCACGAGCAGTACTTC.